Below, 23 T cell receptor beta chains from the same sample are listed, as sequenced in a study of cytomegalovirus exposure and HLA in healthy donors. The PCR was carried out with 60 Vbeta primers and 13 Jbeta primers. The protocol was immunoSEQ multiplex PCR, while the TCRdb copy is restricted to in-frame clones and leaves out a portion. Seen in this sample are approximately 140,000 clones; the ten most common clones hold about 2%. Specimen: PBMCs. The source is a woman aged 18 to 35 in good health and CMV-seronegative.

This chain joins TRBV28 and TRBJ2-5; 7 bases are shared with TRBD1. V gave up 5 bases and J gave up 2 bases; unmatched junction bases: 5. The CDR3 contains 14 residues. Germline V lookup: CDR1 MDHEN, CDR2 SYDVKM. In DNA form, the CDR3 reads TGTGCCAGCAGTACCGGACAGGCACAAGAGACCCAGTACTTC. Its protein is CASSTGQAQETQYF.

The rearrangement uses TRBV9 and TRBJ2-5; D is uncertain. The CDR3 covers 13 residues. The germline V gene encodes CDR1 SGDLS and CDR2 YYNGEE. Trimming pared 3 bases from V and 5 bases from J, leaving 11 bases between. DNA for the CDR3: TGTGCCAGCAGCGGACCATCCGGGGAGACCCAGTACTTC. Its translation: CASSGPSGETQYF. The entire variable domain, with the rest obtained from reference TRBV9 and TRBJ2-5, is as follows: DSGVTQTPKHLITATGQRVTLRCSPRSGDLSVYWYQQSLDQGLQFLIQYYNGEERAKGNILERFSAQQFPDLHSELNLSSLELGDSALYFCASSGPSGETQYFGPGTRLLVL.

V gene TRBV10-3 combines with J gene TRBJ1-1, with D unresolved. The CDR3 is 12 amino acids. V shed 2 bases and J shed 6 bases, with 7 bases lying between them. Germline V CDR1 and CDR2: ENHRY, SYGVKD. The CDR3 here is CAISEVRAEAFF. The CDR3 DNA reads as TGTGCCATCAGTGAGGTAAGAGCTGAAGCTTTCTTT.

The genes are TRBV2 and TRBJ2-1; D possibly corresponds to TRBD2 (6 bases). The V end lost 10 bases, the J end lost 6 bases, and 19 bases lay between the germline ends. Germline V gene data show CDR1 as SNHLY and CDR2 as FYNNEI. This CDR3 comprises 14 residues. DNA for the CDR3: TGTGCCACCCGTTCGGGGTGGGGAGGCAATGAGCAGTTCTTC. Residues: CATRSGWGGNEQFF. The full variable domain, rest sourced from reference TRBV2 and TRBJ2-1, is EPEVTQTPSHQVTQMGQEVILRCVPISNHLYFYWYRQILGQKVEFLVSFYNNEISEKSEIFDDQFSVERPDGSNFTLKIRSTKLEDSAMYFCATRSGWGGNEQFFGPGTRLTVL.

The chain combines TRBV18 with TRBJ2-7; 9 positions agree with TRBD2. This CDR3 has 14 amino acids. The V gene end was trimmed by 5 bases and the J gene end by 6 bases; junction bases not matched to a gene: 8. The germline V gene has CDR1 KGHSH and CDR2 LQKENI. The CDR3: CASSGLAGSGEQYV. In DNA form, the CDR3 reads TGTGCCAGCTCAGGGCTAGCGGGATCGGGCGAGCAGTACGTC.

About this clone itself: Compared with germline, one end of the junction differs, possibly owing to a read error. The chain has TRBV19 and TRBJ1-1; D ambiguous. Per the germline V gene, CDR1 is LNHDA and CDR2 is SQIVND (reference sequence). There are 13 residues in the CDR3. CDR3 region: CASGIGSSTEAFF. The CDR3 DNA reads TGTGCCAGTGGTATAGGAAGCTCCACTGAAGCTTTCTTT.

The chain has TRBV4-3 and TRBJ1-2, with D perhaps matching TRBD1 (5 bases). Germline V gene lookup returns CDR1 LGHNA and CDR2 YSLEER. The CDR3 spans 13 residues. Trimming removed 0 bases at V and 8 bases at J, with 10 bases between. CDR3 in amino acids: CASSQEGGSGYTF. DNA for the CDR3: TGCGCCAGCAGCCAAGAGGGGGGTTCCGGCTACACCTTC.

The J gene is TRBJ2-7, the V gene TRBV7-8, with TRBD2 matching 8 bases. Germline CDR1 is SGHVS and CDR2 is FQNEAQ. This CDR3 has 15 amino acids. After removal of 7 bases from V and 4 bases from J, the junction contained 12 bases not matched to a gene. DNA of the CDR3: TGTGCCAGCATCCTCCGGACTAGCCTCAAGTACGAGCAGTACGTC. This codes for CASILRTSLKYEQYV.

The chain is built from TRBV7-9 and TRBJ2-5, with 11 bases that match TRBD2. Germline lookup yields CDR1 SEHNR and CDR2 FQNEAQ (reference sequence). The CDR3 covers 14 residues. With 5 bases clipped from V and 2 bases from J, the junction kept 1 base outside the gene matches. Here the CDR3 DNA reads TGTGCCAGCAGCCGGACTAGCGGGCAAGAGACCCAGTACTTC. Amino acids: CASSRTSGQETQYF.

The J gene is TRBJ2-7, the V gene TRBV29-1, with TRBD1 identical over 7 bases. Germline V CDR1 and CDR2: SQVTM, ANQGSEA. J was trimmed by 2 bases and V by 3 bases; bases with no gene match: 10. This CDR3 comprises 15 residues. In DNA, the CDR3 is TGCAGCGTTGATAGCCGGGACAGCGAGACCTACGAGCAGTACTTC. Its protein is CSVDSRDSETYEQYF.

The genes are TRBV6-1 and TRBJ2-3; 10 bases map to TRBD2. The CDR3 covers 16 residues. After removal of 2 bases from V and 0 bases from J, the junction contained 2 bases not matched to a gene. CDR1 MNHNS and CDR2 SASEGT come from the germline V gene. The CDR3 loop reads CASSEKAGGSTDTQYF. In DNA form, the CDR3 reads TGTGCCAGCAGTGAAAAAGCGGGGGGGAGCACAGATACGCAGTATTTT.

V usage is TRBV5-1 and J usage is TRBJ2-5; D might be TRBD1 (6 bases). The CDR3 spans 17 residues. Deletions cut 2 bases from V and 5 bases from J, with 22 bases between. The germline CDR1 and CDR2 sequences are SGHRS and YFSETQ. The CDR3 DNA follows: TGCGCCAGCAGCTTCCCCAGGGGCCAAAAAAGGACGGAGACCCAGTACTTC. Translated: CASSFPRGQKRTETQYF. The whole variable domain, filled in from reference TRBV5-1 and TRBJ2-5, reads KAGVTQTPRYLIKTRGQQVTLSCSPISGHRSVSWYQQTPGQGLQFLFEYFSETQRNKGNFPGRFSGRQFSNSRSEMNVSTLELGDSALYLCASSFPRGQKRTETQYFGPGTRLLVL.

The chain recombines TRBV5-1 with TRBJ2-5; 11 nucleotides align to TRBD2. The germline V gene encodes CDR1 SGHRS and CDR2 YFSETQ. Trimming cost V 0 bases and J 2 bases; bases outside gene matches: 3. There are 16 residues in the CDR3. CDR3 sequence reads: CASSLGLAGRQETQYF. The DNA of the CDR3 is TGCGCCAGCAGCTTGGGACTAGCGGGAAGGCAAGAGACCCAGTACTTC.

The chain recombines TRBV5-1 with TRBJ2-2; the D gene is possibly TRBD2 (5 bases). Germline CDR1 and CDR2: SGHRS and YFSETQ. The CDR3 covers 16 residues. Trimming took off 0 bases at V and 4 bases at J, with 13 bases between the two ends. CDR3 coding DNA: TGCGCCAGCAGCTTGGTGGCGGGCGCGGGCACCGGGGAGCTGTTTTTT. Amino acids: CASSLVAGAGTGELFF.

The J gene is TRBJ2-3, the V gene TRBV11-2, with TRBD1 identical over 12 bases. V shed 5 bases and J 0 bases; nucleotides not matched to a gene: 9. The germline gives CDR1 SGHAT, CDR2 FQNNGV. The CDR3 is made up of 18 amino acids. CDR3 loop: CASSRGTGGGHSTDTQYF. The CDR3 DNA follows: TGTGCCAGCAGCCGAGGGACAGGGGGCGGCCATAGCACAGATACGCAGTATTTT.

The V call is TRBV28, the J call TRBJ2-5; no clear D. The CDR3 has 12 residues. Trimming took off 4 bases at V and 4 bases at J, with 7 bases between the two ends. In germline, CDR1 is MDHEN, CDR2 SYDVKM. CDR3 loop: CASSSGLETQYF. In DNA, the CDR3 is TGTGCCAGCAGTTCCGGGTTAGAGACCCAGTACTTC.

This chain joins TRBV7-3 and TRBJ2-5; 11 nucleotides match TRBD2. The DNA end favors TRBJ2-7, so the J call may be wrong. The germline CDR1 and CDR2 sequences are SGHTA and FQGTGA. This CDR3 region has 15 residues. The CDR3 spells CASSLGTSGTYEQYF. DNA for the CDR3: TGTGCCAGCAGCTTAGGGACTAGCGGAACCTACGAGCAGTACTTC.

The genes are TRBV25-1 and TRBJ2-1; TRBD2 is a possible D gene (5 bases). The CDR3 totals 14 residues. Between the trimmed V and J ends, which lost 3 bases and 5 bases, there was a span of 11 bases. Germline CDR1 and CDR2: MGHDK and SYGVNS. The CDR3 nucleotides are TGTGCCAGCAGTGACGCGGGTCGTCACAATGAGCAGTTCTTC. Translated, it gives CASSDAGRHNEQFF.

The CDR3 DNA reads TGTGCCACCAAAAGGGGTGAGGTCTCAGATACGCAGTATTTT. This gives the protein CATKRGEVSDTQYF. The genes are TRBV6-5 and TRBJ2-3, with D possibly being TRBD1 (5 bases). Between the trimmed V and J ends, which lost 10 bases and 4 bases, there was a span of 18 bases. The CDR3 spans 14 residues. Germline values: CDR1 MNHEY, CDR2 SVGAGI.

The chain is built from TRBV27 and TRBJ2-5; D is undetermined. CDR1 is MNHEY and CDR2 is SMNVEV in the germline V gene (reference sequence). The CDR3 runs to 14 residues. V was shortened by 6 bases and J by 4 bases, with 15 bases between the two germline ends. The CDR3 nucleotides read TGTGCCAGCAGCCGTAGCATGCACCGAGAGACCCAGTACTTC. This translates into CASSRSMHRETQYF.

The chain is built from TRBV15 and TRBJ1-2; 7 nucleotides align to TRBD1. The CDR3 is 12 amino acids. The trim removed 4 bases at V and 7 bases at J, leaving 3 bases unmatched. Per germline, CDR1 LNHNV and CDR2 YYDKDF (reference sequence). CDR3 sequence reads: CATSNTGAGYTF. The CDR3 nucleotides read TGTGCCACCAGCAATACAGGGGCTGGCTACACCTTC.

This chain uses TRBV10-1 with TRBJ1-5; the D is unclear. Germline assignment: CDR1 WNHNN and CDR2 SYGVQD (reference sequence). The CDR3 has 17 amino acids. V lost 4 bases and J 2 bases, leaving 18 bases between the germline ends. The CDR3 nucleotides are TGCGCCAGCAGTGGGGAGGGTCCCCCATCCCGCAATCAGCCCCAGCATTTT. This translates into CASSGEGPPSRNQPQHF.

The CDR3 is CSVEAQGEKLFF. The DNA for the CDR3 is TGCAGCGTTGAAGCGCAGGGAGAAAAACTGTTTTTT. The V call is TRBV29-1, the J call TRBJ1-4, with D perhaps TRBD1 (5 bases). Trimming took 1 base from V and 8 from J, leaving 8 bases between them. The CDR3 contains 12 residues. CDR1 is SQVTM, CDR2 ANQGSEA, per germline. Drawing the rest from reference TRBV29-1 and TRBJ1-4, the complete variable domain is SAVISQKPSRDICQRGTSLTIQCQVDSQVTMMFWYRQQPGQSLTLIATANQGSEATYESGFVIDKFPISRPNLTFSTLTVSNMSPEDSSIYLCSVEAQGEKLFFGSGTQLSVL.